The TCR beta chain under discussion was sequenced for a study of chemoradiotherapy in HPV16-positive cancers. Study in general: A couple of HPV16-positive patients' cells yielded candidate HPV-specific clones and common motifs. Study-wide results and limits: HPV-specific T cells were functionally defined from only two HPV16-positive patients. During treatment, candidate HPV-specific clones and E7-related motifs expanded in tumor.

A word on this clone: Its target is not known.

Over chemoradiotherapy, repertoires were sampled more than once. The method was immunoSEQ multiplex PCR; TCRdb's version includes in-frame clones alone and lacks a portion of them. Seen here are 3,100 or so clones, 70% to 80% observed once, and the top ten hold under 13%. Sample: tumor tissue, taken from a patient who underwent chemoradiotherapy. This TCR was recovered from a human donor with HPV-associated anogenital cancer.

The CDR3: CASSSAGEGTEAFF. CDR3 sequence (DNA): TGTGCCAGCAGCTCGGCCGGGGAGGGGACTGAAGCTTTCTTT. The gene calls are TRBV9 and TRBJ1-1; tentative D call: TRBD1 (5 bases). Trimming left V 4 bases short and J 5 bases short, with 15 bases between. Germline values: CDR1 SGDLS, CDR2 YYNGEE. This CDR3 comprises 14 residues.